This TCR beta chain originates from a study of somatic reversion in DOCK8 deficiency (TCRdb year 2020). Concerning the study at large: The study compared the T cell receptor beta repertoires of three groups: DOCK8-deficient patients, DOCK8-revertant patients and healthy volunteers. The study examined how somatic reversion of pathogenic DOCK8 variants changes lymphocyte differentiation and function in DOCK8 deficiency. The DOCK8-deficient patients included in the study had been described in earlier reports. Study-wide findings and limitations: The methods did not state, for each individual sample, whether the source material was whole blood or PBMCs.

V gives up 6 bases and J gives up 8 bases, and the segment between their germline ends measures 16 bases. Taken from cysteine to phenylalanine, the CDR3 has 12 residues. Only the CDR3 DNA stays, 36 bases, in frame from base 1. From a lookup of the germline V gene (reference sequence), CDR1 and CDR2 are DFQATT and SNEGSKA. Genomic DNA for TCR repertoire analysis was isolated either from whole blood samples or from PBMCs. Three DOCK8-revertant patients were sampled, some at multiple time points. Library method: multiplex PCR. TRB libraries were made by one-step amplicon PCR using EuroClonality-NGS primers on 85 to 100 ng genomic DNA. Sequencing of the TRB amplicons was carried out on Illumina MiSeq instruments using 2 x 250 bp version 2 chemistry. The source study handled its data this way. IMGT/HighV-QUEST was used for primary TRB sequence analysis and V(D)J annotation. VDJtools was used to assess repertoire diversity and composition after nonfunctional clones were removed and samples were downsampled for comparisons between samples. The public reads were reanalyzed by TCRdb: fastp trimming at Q25, MiXCR alignment, in-frame beta chains only. Rows are unified per CDR3 protein, each entry keeping the most common DNA and genes. These V and J calls originate from TCRdb's pipeline instead of the authors' own analysis. A total of about 1,400 distinct CDR3 sequences appear in this sample, 18% of them only once. The ten largest account for about three quarters of the sample.

This clonotype is deemed medium-sized (0.01 to 0.1%). What antigen it recognizes has not been identified. No base quality values were provided; no much bigger clone lies one nucleotide off. Sequences were obtained from blood. The sample's cell subset or site label, in plain terms: DOCK8-deficient patient with somatic reversion. The sequence derives from a human donor with DOCK8 deficiency. The chain was built from TRBV20-1 and TRBJ1-2; TRBD1 is a possible D gene, resting on 6 matching bases. The bases read TGCAGTGCCGAGGGGGGACGGCGGGGCTACACCTTC. It codes for CSAEGGRRGYTF.